These 6 T cell receptor beta chains originate from one sample sequenced in a study of cytomegalovirus exposure and HLA in healthy donors. Primers for the PCR totalled 60 Vbeta and 13 Jbeta. TCRdb's table, derived via immunoSEQ multiplex PCR, lists solely in-frame clones and lacks some. The sample lists fewer than 130,000 clones, around 80% occurring once. The material sequenced was PBMCs. The receptors were gathered from a woman in her sixties in good health and CMV-seropositive.

The V call is TRBV2, the J call TRBJ2-7; D uncertain. This CDR3 comprises 12 residues. Germline lookup yields CDR1 SNHLY and CDR2 FYNNEI. V lost 5 bases, J lost 1 base, and 6 bases lay in between. The CDR3 region is CASSRESYEQYF. For the CDR3, the DNA is TGTGCCAGCAGTAGAGAGTCCTACGAGCAGTACTTC.

V and J are TRBV7-2 and TRBJ2-1, with TRBD1 as a possible D gene (7 bases). Germline CDR1 and CDR2: SGHTA and FQGNSA. This CDR3 spans 15 amino acids. Deletions cut 5 bases from V and 4 bases from J, with 15 bases between. This chain's CDR3 is CASSLQGGRYNEQFF. The CDR3 coding sequence is TGTGCCAGCAGCCTTCAGGGGGGCAGGTACAATGAGCAGTTCTTC.

The chain employs TRBV11-2 and TRBJ2-7; D might be TRBD2 (6 bases). From germline, CDR1 is SGHAT and CDR2 FQNNGV. The length of the CDR3 is 17 residues. V shed 3 bases and J shed 3 bases, with 21 bases lying between them. CDR3 bases: TGTGCCAGCAGCTTTCGTCTAGCGACTCAACCTAGCTACGAGCAGTACTTC. Encoded protein: CASSFRLATQPSYEQYF. Complete variable domain (other parts from reference TRBV11-2 and TRBJ2-7): EAGVAQSPRYKIIEKRQSVAFWCNPISGHATLYWYQQILGQGPKLLIQFQNNGVVDDSQLPKDRFSAERLKGVDSTLKIQPAKLEDSAVYLCASSFRLATQPSYEQYFGPGTRLTVT.

This clone was found a few times. The chain recombines TRBV27 with TRBJ1-2; 9 bases are a match to TRBD1. Per the germline V gene, CDR1 is MNHEY and CDR2 is SMNVEV (reference sequence). V lost 4 bases to trimming and J lost 4 bases; unmatched junction nucleotides: 10. The CDR3 has 16 residues. CDR3 DNA: TGTGCCAGCAGTTCGGAATGGGACAGGGACGGCTATGGCTACACCTTC. This gives the protein CASSSEWDRDGYGYTF.

The CDR3 protein is CASSGGFHGELFF. CDR3 nucleotide sequence: TGTGCCAGCAGCGGAGGGTTTCACGGGGAGCTGTTTTTT. V and J are TRBV28 and TRBJ2-2; TRBD2 is a possible D gene (6 bases). Trimming shortened V by 6 bases and J by 7 bases, and 12 bases separated the two germline ends. This CDR3 region has 13 residues. CDR1 is MDHEN, CDR2 SYDVKM, per germline.

For the CDR3, the DNA is TGTGCCAGCAGCTGGGGACAGGAAGAGACCCAGTACTTC. This sequence encodes CASSWGQEETQYF. This rearrangement joins TRBV11-2 to TRBJ2-5; 8 nucleotides match TRBD1. The CDR3 extends over 13 amino acids. After removal of 4 bases from V and 3 bases from J, the junction contained 1 base not matched to a gene. CDR1 is SGHAT and CDR2 is FQNNGV in the germline V gene.